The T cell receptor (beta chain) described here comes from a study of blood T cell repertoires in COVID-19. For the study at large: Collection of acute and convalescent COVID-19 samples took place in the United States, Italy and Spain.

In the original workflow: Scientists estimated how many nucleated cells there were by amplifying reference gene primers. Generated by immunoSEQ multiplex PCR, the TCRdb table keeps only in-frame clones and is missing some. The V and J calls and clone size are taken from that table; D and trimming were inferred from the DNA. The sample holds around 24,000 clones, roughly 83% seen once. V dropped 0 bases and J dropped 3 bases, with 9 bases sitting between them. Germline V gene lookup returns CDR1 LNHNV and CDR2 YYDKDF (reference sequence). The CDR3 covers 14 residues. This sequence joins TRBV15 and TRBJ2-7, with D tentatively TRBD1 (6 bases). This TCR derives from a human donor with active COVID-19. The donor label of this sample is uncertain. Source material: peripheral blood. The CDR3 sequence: CATSRDRGDYEQYF. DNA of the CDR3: TGTGCCACCAGCAGAGACAGGGGCGACTACGAGCAGTACTTC. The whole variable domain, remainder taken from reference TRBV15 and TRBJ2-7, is DAMVIQNPRYQVTQFGKPVTLSCSQTLNHNVMYWYQQKSSQAPKLLFHYYDKDFNNEADTPDNFQSRRPNTSFCFLDIRSPGLGDTAMYLCATSRDRGDYEQYFGPGTRLTVT.